This T cell receptor (beta chain) is from a study of CD8 T cells in ankylosing spondylitis. Trimming stripped 7 bases from V and 1 base from J, with 14 bases between. CDR3 length equals 15 residues. Points on this clonotype: Its antigen is unidentified.

Each CDR3 protein gets one entry after TCRdb re-called the 5' RACE reads with MiXCR. The table includes 250,000 or so distinct CDR3 sequences, roughly 10% detected once. Study-wide results and limits: Within ankylosing spondylitis blood, a TCR beta motif made up of eight or nine highly homologous variants appeared to be characteristic.

The specimen was blood, either unsorted or a sorted T cell fraction (not recorded which). The rearrangement joins TRBV12-3 or TRBV12-4 to TRBJ1-5; weak D call: TRBD1 (5 bases). The sequence derives from a male donor with ankylosing spondylitis or in good health (not recorded which). CDR3 sequence (DNA): TGTGCCAGCAAGAAGGGGTCGGGGAGCAATCAGCCCCAGCATTTT. Residues: CASKKGSGSNQPQHF.